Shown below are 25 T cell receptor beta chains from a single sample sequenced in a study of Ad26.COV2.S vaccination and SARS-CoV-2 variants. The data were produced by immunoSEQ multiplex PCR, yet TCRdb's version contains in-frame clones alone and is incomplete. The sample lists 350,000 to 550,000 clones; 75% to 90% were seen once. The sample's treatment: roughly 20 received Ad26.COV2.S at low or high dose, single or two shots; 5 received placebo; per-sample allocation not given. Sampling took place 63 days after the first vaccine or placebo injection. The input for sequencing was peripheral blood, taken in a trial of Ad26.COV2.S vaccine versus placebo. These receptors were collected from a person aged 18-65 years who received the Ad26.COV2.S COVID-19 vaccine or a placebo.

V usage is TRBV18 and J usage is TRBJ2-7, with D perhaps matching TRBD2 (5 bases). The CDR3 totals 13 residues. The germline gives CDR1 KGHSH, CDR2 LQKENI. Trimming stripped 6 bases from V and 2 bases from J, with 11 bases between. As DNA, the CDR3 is TGTGCCAGCTCTCGAGACTATGCCTACGAGCAGTACGTC. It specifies CASSRDYAYEQYV.

The CDR3 DNA reads as TGTGCCAGCAGCCCCTCCCCCACGGGCTCTGGAAACACCATATATTTT. This codes for CASSPSPTGSGNTIYF. The V call is TRBV9, the J call TRBJ1-3; no clear D. CDR3 length: 16 residues. CDR1 and CDR2 from the germline V gene are SGDLS and YYNGEE. With 4 bases removed from V and 0 bases from J, the gap between germline ends came to 14 bases.

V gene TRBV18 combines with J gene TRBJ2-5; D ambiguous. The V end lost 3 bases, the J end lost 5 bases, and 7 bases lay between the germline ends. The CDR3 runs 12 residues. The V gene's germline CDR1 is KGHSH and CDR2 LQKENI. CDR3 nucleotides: TGTGCCAGCTCACCGGCCTGGGAGACCCAGTACTTC. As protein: CASSPAWETQYF.

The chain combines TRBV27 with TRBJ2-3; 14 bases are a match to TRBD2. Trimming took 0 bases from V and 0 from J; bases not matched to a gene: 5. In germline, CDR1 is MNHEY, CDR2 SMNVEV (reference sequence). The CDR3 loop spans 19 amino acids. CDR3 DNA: TGTGCCAGCAGTTTATCTGGACTAGCGGGAGGCCCGAGCACAGATACGCAGTATTTT. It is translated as CASSLSGLAGGPSTDTQYF.

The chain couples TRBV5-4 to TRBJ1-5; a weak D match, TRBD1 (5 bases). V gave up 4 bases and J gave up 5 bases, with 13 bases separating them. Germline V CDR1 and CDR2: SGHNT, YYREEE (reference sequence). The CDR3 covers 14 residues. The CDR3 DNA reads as TGTGCCAGCAGCCAATACGACAGCGATCAGCCCCAGCATTTT. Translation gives CASSQYDSDQPQHF.

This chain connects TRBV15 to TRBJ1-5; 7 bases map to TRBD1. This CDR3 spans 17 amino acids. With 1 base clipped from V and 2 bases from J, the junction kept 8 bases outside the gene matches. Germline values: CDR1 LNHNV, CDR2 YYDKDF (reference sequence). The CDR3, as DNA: TGTGCCACCAGCAGAGTTAGAGGGGGCGTGGGCAATCAGCCCCAGCATTTT. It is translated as CATSRVRGGVGNQPQHF.

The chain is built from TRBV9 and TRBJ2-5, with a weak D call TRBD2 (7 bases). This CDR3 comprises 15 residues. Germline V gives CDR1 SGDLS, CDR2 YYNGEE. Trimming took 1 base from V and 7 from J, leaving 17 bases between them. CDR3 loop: CASSVTSRGPGTQYF. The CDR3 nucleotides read TGTGCCAGCAGCGTAACGTCGCGGGGGCCCGGGACCCAGTACTTC.

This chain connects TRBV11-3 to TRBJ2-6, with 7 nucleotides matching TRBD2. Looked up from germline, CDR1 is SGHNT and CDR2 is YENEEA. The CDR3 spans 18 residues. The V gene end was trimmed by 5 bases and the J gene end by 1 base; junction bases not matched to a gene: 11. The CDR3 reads CASSPGTGGGSGANVLTF. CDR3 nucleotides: TGTGCCAGCAGCCCTGGCACGGGGGGTGGTTCTGGGGCCAACGTCCTGACTTTC.

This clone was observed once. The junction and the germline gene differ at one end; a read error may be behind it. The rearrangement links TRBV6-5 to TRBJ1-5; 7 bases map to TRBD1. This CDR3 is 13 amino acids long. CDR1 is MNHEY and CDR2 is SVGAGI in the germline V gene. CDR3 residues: CASSDSGGQPQHF. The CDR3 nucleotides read TGTGCCAGCAGTGACTCAGGGGGACAGCCCCAGCATTTT.

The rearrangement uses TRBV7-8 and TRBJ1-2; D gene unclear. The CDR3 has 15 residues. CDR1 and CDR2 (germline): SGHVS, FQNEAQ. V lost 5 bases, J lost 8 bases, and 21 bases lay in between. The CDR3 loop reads CASSGTARTARGYTF. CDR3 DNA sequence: TGTGCCAGCAGCGGAACCGCCAGGACCGCAAGAGGCTACACCTTC.

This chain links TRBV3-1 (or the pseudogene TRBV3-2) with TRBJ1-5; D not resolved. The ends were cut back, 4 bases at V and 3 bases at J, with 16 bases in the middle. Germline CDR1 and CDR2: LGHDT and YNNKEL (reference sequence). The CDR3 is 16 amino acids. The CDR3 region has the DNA TGTGCCAGCAGCCCGGATATCCGCTACCTCAATCAGCCCCAGCATTTT. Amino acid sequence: CASSPDIRYLNQPQHF.

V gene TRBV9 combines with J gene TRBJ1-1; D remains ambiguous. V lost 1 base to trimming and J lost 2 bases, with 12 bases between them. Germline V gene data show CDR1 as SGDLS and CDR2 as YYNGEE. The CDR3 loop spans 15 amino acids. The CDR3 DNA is TGTGCCAGCAGCGTACTGGGCAGTGCTAACACTGAAGCTTTCTTT. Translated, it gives CASSVLGSANTEAFF.

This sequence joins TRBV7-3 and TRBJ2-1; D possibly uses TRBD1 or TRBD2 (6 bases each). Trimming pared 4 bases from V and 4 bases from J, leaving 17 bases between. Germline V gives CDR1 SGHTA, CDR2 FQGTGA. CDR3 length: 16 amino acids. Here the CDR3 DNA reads TGTGCCAGCAGCTACTACACCCGGGGGCGTTACAATGAGCAGTTCTTC. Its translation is CASSYYTRGRYNEQFF.

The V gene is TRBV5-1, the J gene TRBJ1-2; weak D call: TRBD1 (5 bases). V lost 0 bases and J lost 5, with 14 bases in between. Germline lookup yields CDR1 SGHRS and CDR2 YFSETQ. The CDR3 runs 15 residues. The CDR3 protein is CASSLGEPGRYGYTF. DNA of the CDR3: TGCGCCAGCAGCTTGGGGGAACCGGGACGTTATGGCTACACCTTC. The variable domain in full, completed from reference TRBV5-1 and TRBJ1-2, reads KAGVTQTPRYLIKTRGQQVTLSCSPISGHRSVSWYQQTPGQGLQFLFEYFSETQRNKGNFPGRFSGRQFSNSRSEMNVSTLELGDSALYLCASSLGEPGRYGYTFGSGTRLTVV.

For the CDR3, the DNA is TGTGCCAGCAGCGTAGCTAAGGATTTCTCTGGAAACACCATATATTTT. Its translation: CASSVAKDFSGNTIYF. The J gene is TRBJ1-3, the V gene TRBV9, with D hard to call. CDR1 is SGDLS, CDR2 YYNGEE, per germline. CDR3 length: 16 residues. The V end was cut by 0 bases, the J end by 0 bases, with 10 bases between.

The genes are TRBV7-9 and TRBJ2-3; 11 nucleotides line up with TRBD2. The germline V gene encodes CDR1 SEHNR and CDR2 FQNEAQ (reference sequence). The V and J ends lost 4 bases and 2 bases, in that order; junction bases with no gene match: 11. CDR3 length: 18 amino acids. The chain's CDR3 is CASSYEGLAVFFTDTQYF. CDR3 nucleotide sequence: TGTGCCAGCAGCTATGAGGGACTAGCGGTTTTTTTCACAGATACGCAGTATTTT. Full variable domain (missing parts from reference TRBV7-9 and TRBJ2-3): DTGVSQNPRHKITKRGQNVTFRCDPISEHNRLYWYRQTLGQGPEFLTYFQNEAQLEKSRLLSDRFSAERPKGSFSTLEIQRTEQGDSAMYLCASSYEGLAVFFTDTQYFGPGTRLTVL.

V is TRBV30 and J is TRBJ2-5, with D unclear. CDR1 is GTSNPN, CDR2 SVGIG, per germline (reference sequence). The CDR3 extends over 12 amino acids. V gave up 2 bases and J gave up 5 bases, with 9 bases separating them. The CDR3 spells CAWSPMLETQYF. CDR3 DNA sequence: TGTGCCTGGAGTCCCATGCTGGAGACCCAGTACTTC.

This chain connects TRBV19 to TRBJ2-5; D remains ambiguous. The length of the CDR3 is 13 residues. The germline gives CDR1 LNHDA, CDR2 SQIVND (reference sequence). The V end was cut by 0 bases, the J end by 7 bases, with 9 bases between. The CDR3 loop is CASSIEDLRTQYF. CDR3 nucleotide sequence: TGTGCCAGTAGTATAGAGGACCTCCGGACCCAGTACTTC.

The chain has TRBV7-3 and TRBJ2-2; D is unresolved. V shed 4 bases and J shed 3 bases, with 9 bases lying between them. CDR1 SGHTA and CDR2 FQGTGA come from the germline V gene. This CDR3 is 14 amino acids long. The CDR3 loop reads CASSWAQDTGELFF. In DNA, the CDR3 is TGTGCCAGCAGCTGGGCCCAAGACACCGGGGAGCTGTTTTTT.

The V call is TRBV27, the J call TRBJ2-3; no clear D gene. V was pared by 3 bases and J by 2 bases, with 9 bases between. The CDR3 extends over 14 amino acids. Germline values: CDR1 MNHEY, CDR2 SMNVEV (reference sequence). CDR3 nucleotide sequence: TGTGCCAGCAGTTTGTTGGGCCCCACAGATACGCAGTATTTT. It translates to CASSLLGPTDTQYF.

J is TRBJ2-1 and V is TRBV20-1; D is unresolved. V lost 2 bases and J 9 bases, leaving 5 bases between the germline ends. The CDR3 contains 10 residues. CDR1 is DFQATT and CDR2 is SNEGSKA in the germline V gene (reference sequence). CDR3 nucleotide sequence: TGCAGTGCTAGAAGGAGTGAGCAGTTCTTC. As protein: CSARRSEQFF.

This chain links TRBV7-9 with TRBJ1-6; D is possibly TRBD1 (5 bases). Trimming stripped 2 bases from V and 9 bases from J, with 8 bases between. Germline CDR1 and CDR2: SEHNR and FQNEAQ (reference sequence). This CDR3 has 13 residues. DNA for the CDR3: TGTGCCAGCAGCTTAACAGGTGCTTCACCCCTCCACTTT. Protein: CASSLTGASPLHF.

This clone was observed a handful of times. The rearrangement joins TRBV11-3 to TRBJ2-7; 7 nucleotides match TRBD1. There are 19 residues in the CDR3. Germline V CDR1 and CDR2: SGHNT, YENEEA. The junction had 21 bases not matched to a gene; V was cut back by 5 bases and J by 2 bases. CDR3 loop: CASSPDFIQGPTGTYEQYF. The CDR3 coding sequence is TGTGCCAGCAGCCCGGATTTTATACAGGGGCCGACCGGCACCTACGAGCAGTACTTC.

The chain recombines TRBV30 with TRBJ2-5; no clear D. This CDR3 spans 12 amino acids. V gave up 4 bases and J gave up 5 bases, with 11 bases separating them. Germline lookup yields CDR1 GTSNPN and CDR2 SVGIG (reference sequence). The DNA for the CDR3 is TGTGCCTGGACTGAGGCGAGGGAGACCCAGTACTTC. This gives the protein CAWTEARETQYF.

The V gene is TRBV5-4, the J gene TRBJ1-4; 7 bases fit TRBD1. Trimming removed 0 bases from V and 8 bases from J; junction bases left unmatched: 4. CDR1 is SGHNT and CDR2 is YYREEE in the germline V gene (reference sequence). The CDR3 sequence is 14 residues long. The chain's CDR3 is CASSLGGTEEKLFF. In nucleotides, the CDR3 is TGTGCCAGCAGCTTGGGCGGGACAGAAGAAAAACTGTTTTTT.